This passage covers 3 T cell receptor beta chains from one sample sequenced in a study of CD8 T cells in ankylosing spondylitis. TCRdb independently ran MiXCR on the 5' RACE reads; one entry per CDR3 protein. The table includes around 300,000 distinct CDR3 sequences, roughly 12% detected once. The specimen was blood, either unsorted or a sorted T cell fraction (not recorded which). These receptors were collected from a female donor with ankylosing spondylitis or in good health (not recorded which).

The chain recombines TRBV3-1 with TRBJ2-1; TRBD2 matches 12 bases. With 4 bases clipped from V and 7 bases from J, the junction kept 5 bases outside the gene matches. CDR1 and CDR2 from the germline V gene are LGHDT and YNNKEL (reference sequence). The CDR3 consists of 15 residues. The CDR3 is CASSPTSGGFNEQFF. For the CDR3, the DNA is TGTGCCAGCAGCCCGACTAGCGGGGGTTTTAATGAGCAGTTCTTC.

This clonotype has more than one count but fewer than ten. The rearrangement links TRBV20-1 to TRBJ1-6; D possibly corresponds to TRBD1 (6 bases). Germline V gene sequence: CDR1 DFQATT, CDR2 SNEGSKA (reference sequence). This CDR3 comprises 15 residues. The V end was cut by 5 bases, the J end by 0 bases, with 11 bases between. Here the CDR3 reads CSALEGDSYNSPLHF. CDR3 coding DNA: TGCAGTGCTCTCGAGGGGGACTCCTATAATTCACCCCTCCACTTT.

In its sample, this clonotype was seen many times. The chain employs TRBV29-1 and TRBJ2-5, with D perhaps TRBD1 or TRBD2 (5 bases each). CDR3 length: 13 residues. Germline CDR1 SQVTM, CDR2 ANQGSEA. With 6 bases removed from V and 1 base from J, the gap between germline ends came to 12 bases. CDR3: CSVPGASQETQYF. For the CDR3, the DNA is TGCAGCGTGCCCGGGGCCTCCCAAGAGACCCAGTACTTC.